The T cell receptor beta chain under discussion was sequenced for a study of T cells in Graves' hyperthyroidism and ophthalmopathy. Study outcomes and limitations: Most expanded thyroid clonotypes above 0.001 recurred in blood.

Patients were excluded for uncontrolled infection, other autoimmune disease, pregnancy or lactation. Diagnoses were made from clinical symptoms, serum measures (thyroxine and TRAb), thyroid ultrasound and orbital computed tomography. Germline V gene lookup returns CDR1 DFQATT and CDR2 SNEGSKA (reference sequence). V lost 0 bases and J lost 4, with 18 bases in between. The CDR3 is 17 residues long. TCR beta CDR3 regions were amplified from RNA transcripts. The TCR CDR3 was amplified in a first-round RT-PCR using the HTBI primer set. TCRdb itself ran the multiplex PCR reads through MiXCR, one entry per CDR3 protein. The top ten clones hold about two fifths of a sample with 500,000 to 600,000 distinct CDR3 sequences, approximately 49% of them seen once. With respect to this clonotype: Its matching antigen is unknown.

The J gene is TRBJ2-2, the V gene TRBV20-1; possible D gene TRBD1, 5 bases. This TCR derives from an adult woman with Graves' disease, either hyperthyroidism or ophthalmopathy (not recorded which). Sequenced: peripheral blood or thyroid tissue (not recorded which). The CDR3 DNA follows: TGCAGTGCTAGAGATCAGCAGGGCGGAGACGTCACCGGGGAGCTGTTTTTT. Its protein is CSARDQQGGDVTGELFF.